Listed here are 25 T cell receptor beta chains from one sample, sequenced in a study of T cell clonality in common variable immunodeficiency. Produced via immunoSEQ multiplex PCR; TCRdb's table is partial and in-frame only. The sample yields 35,000 or so clones, without any singletons. Sequencing was done on a sample of peripheral blood mononuclear cells. The receptor source for this set is a person aged 18-70 years in good health.

At least ten counts were recorded for this clone. The CDR3 is cut off 3 residues early in the read; its end comes from the germline J gene. V gene TRBV19 combines with J gene TRBJ1-1; the D gene is possibly TRBD1 (6 bases). V dropped 6 bases and J dropped 5 bases, with 13 bases sitting between them. Per the germline V gene, CDR1 is LNHDA and CDR2 is SQIVND (reference sequence). This CDR3 contains 13 residues. CDR3 DNA (partial): TGTGCCAGTAGGTCACAGGGAGGGACTGAA. Translation gives CASRSQGGTE. The CDR3 in full is CASRSQGGTEAFF.

This clone was counted at least ten times. The read terminates 3 residues ahead of where the CDR3 ends, so the germline J gene completes it. V usage is TRBV7-2 and J usage is TRBJ1-2; 7 bases align to TRBD1. This CDR3 contains 13 residues. The V gene's germline CDR1 is SGHTA and CDR2 FQGNSA. The DNA read from the CDR3 is TGTGCCAGCAGCGAGGACAGGAGGTGGGGC. It codes for CASSEDRRWG. The full-length CDR3 reads as CASSEDRRWGYTF. The whole variable domain, filled in from reference TRBV7-2 and TRBJ1-2, reads GAGVSQSPSNKVTEKGKDVELRCDPISGHTALYWYRQSLGQGLEFLIYFQGNSAPDKSGLPSDRFSAERTGGSVSTLTIQRTQQEDSAVYLCASSEDRRWGYTFGSGTRLTVV.

This clone showed up many times. The CDR3 is cut off 3 residues early in the read; its end comes from the germline J gene. The chain carries TRBV2 and TRBJ2-3, with 8 bases lining up with TRBD1. The CDR3 totals 15 residues. From germline, CDR1 is SNHLY and CDR2 FYNNEI. V lost 6 bases to trimming and J lost 1 base; unmatched junction nucleotides: 6. The sequenced CDR3 bases are TGTGCCAGCAGGACCAGGGGGCGCGGCACAGATACG. Protein product: CASRTRGRGTDT. The entire CDR3 is CASRTRGRGTDTQYF.

At least ten counts were recorded for this clone. The CDR3 extends 3 residues past the end of the read, so its final part is completed from the germline J gene. Additional DNA sequences in this sample encode the identical CDR3. The chain carries TRBV2 and TRBJ2-1; 8 nucleotides line up with TRBD1. Trimming took 6 bases from V and 6 from J; bases not matched to a gene: 10. CDR1 and CDR2 from the germline V gene are SNHLY and FYNNEI. This CDR3 is built from 15 residues. CDR3 bases read: TGTGCCAGCAGAGACCAGGGGGCGCTTGGCAATGAG. It translates to CASRDQGALGNE. The full CDR3 protein is CASRDQGALGNEQFF. The variable domain in full, completed from reference TRBV2 and TRBJ2-1, reads EPEVTQTPSHQVTQMGQEVILRCVPISNHLYFYWYRQILGQKVEFLVSFYNNEISEKSEIFDDQFSVERPDGSNFTLKIRSTKLEDSAMYFCASRDQGALGNEQFFGPGTRLTVL.

This clone was seen at least ten times. With the read ending 3 residues before the CDR3 end, the germline J gene is used to fill in that end. The chain couples TRBV3-1 (or the pseudogene TRBV3-2) to TRBJ2-5; D gene ambiguous. The V gene's germline CDR1 is LGHDT and CDR2 YNNKEL (reference sequence). The length of the CDR3 is 11 residues. The ends were cut back, 7 bases at V and 2 bases at J, with 5 bases in the middle. The DNA read from the CDR3 is TGTGCCAGCACTCGTCAAGAGACC. Protein product: CASTRQET. The entire CDR3 reads CASTRQETQYF.

This clone was picked up many times. The read ends 3 residues shy of where the CDR3 ends; the end is completed using the germline J gene. The chain carries TRBV19 and TRBJ2-7; D is unclear. The CDR3 consists of 14 residues. Germline V CDR1 and CDR2: LNHDA, SQIVND (reference sequence). Trimming left V 1 base short and J 0 bases short, with 7 bases between. The CDR3 here is CASSIGQLSYEQYF. The sequenced CDR3 bases are TGTGCCAGTAGTATAGGACAACTCTCCTACGAG.

This clone appeared many times. Read data end 3 residues before the CDR3 end; the end is taken from the germline J gene. The gene calls are TRBV20-1 and TRBJ1-3, with D possibly matching TRBD1 (6 bases). CDR3 size: 13 residues. V lost 4 bases and J lost 3, with 10 bases in between. Germline loops: CDR1 DFQATT, CDR2 SNEGSKA (reference sequence). The covered CDR3 bases are TGCAGTGCTATTCGGGACAATGGAAACACC. Its protein product is CSAIRDNGNT. The CDR3 reads in full as CSAIRDNGNTIYF.

This clone was seen ten or more times. The CDR3 end is not reached by the read, which stops 3 residues before it; the germline J gene fills it in. The rearrangement links TRBV7-3 to TRBJ1-2, with D perhaps TRBD1 (6 bases). Trimming took off 1 base at V and 4 bases at J, with 22 bases between the two ends. The CDR3 length is 18 residues. CDR1 and CDR2 from the germline V gene are SGHTA and FQGTGA. The sequenced part of the CDR3 DNA is TGTGCCAGCAGCTTAAGCTGTGTATCTAACAGGGTTATCTATGGC. It codes for CASSLSCVSNRVIYG. The complete CDR3 protein is CASSLSCVSNRVIYGYTF.

This clone was counted ten times or more. The missing CDR3 end, 3 residues past where the read stops, is filled in from the germline J gene. The chain has TRBV6-2 or TRBV6-3 and TRBJ2-1; D is perhaps TRBD1 (5 bases). This CDR3 is 14 amino acids long. Looked up from germline, CDR1 is MNHEY and CDR2 is SVGEGT. Trimming removed 5 bases from V and 9 bases from J, with 17 bases in between. CDR3: CASSTLREGAEQFF. The CDR3 bases that were read are TGTGCCAGCAGTACCCTCAGGGAAGGGGCTGAG.

In this sample, this clone turned up many times. Germline and junction disagree at one end, which may indicate a read error. Coverage ceases 3 residues before the CDR3 finishes, and the germline J gene fills in the end. The chain couples TRBV4-2 to TRBJ2-3; D may be TRBD1 (5 bases). This CDR3 is 15 amino acids long. Germline V CDR1 and CDR2: LGHNA, YNFKEQ. The covered CDR3 bases are TGCGCCAGCAGCCAAGGTACCAGGGCGACAGATACG. It specifies CASSQGTRATDT. The entire CDR3 protein is CASSQGTRATDTQYF.

This clone has a count of ten or more. CDR3 amino acids: CASSPGAGGLDEQFF. The sequenced part of the CDR3 DNA is TGTGCCAGCTCACCAGGGGCGGGGGGACTCGATGAG. J is TRBJ2-1 and V is TRBV18, with 8 nucleotides matching TRBD2. The sequence runs out 3 residues before the end of the CDR3; the remainder is reconstructed from the germline J gene. Losses at the gene ends were 2 bases for V and 8 bases for J; bases not matched to a gene: 8. Germline V lookup: CDR1 KGHSH, CDR2 LQKENI. The CDR3 covers 15 residues. The full variable domain, in which reference TRBV18 and TRBJ2-1 provide the parts outside the CDR3, is NAGVMQNPRHLVRRRGQEARLRCSPMKGHSHVYWYRQLPEEGLKFMVYLQKENIIDESGMPKERFSAEFPKEGPSILRIQQVVRGDSAAYFCASSPGAGGLDEQFFGPGTRLTVL.

This clone appeared many times. Coverage ceases 3 residues before the CDR3 finishes, and the germline J gene fills in the end. V is TRBV5-1 and J is TRBJ1-3, with D possibly matching TRBD1 (5 bases). Per the germline V gene, CDR1 is SGHRS and CDR2 is YFSETQ. CDR3 length: 15 residues. Trimming shortened V by 4 bases and J by 7 bases, and 18 bases separated the two germline ends. The sequenced CDR3 bases are TGCGCCAGCAGCCCCGGACATGTTTTGGGGAACACC. Its translation: CASSPGHVLGNT. The CDR3, in full, reads CASSPGHVLGNTIYF.

This clone was counted many times. The read halts 3 residues ahead of the CDR3 end, with the missing end drawn from the germline J gene. This chain connects TRBV11-2 to TRBJ2-1, with TRBD1 as a possible D gene (6 bases). Germline CDR1 SGHAT, CDR2 FQNNGV. This CDR3 has 14 residues. V lost 3 bases and J lost 4, with 10 bases in between. This chain's CDR3 is CASSLQGSYNEQFF. The part of the CDR3 DNA that was read is TGTGCCAGCAGCTTGCAGGGGTCTTACAATGAG.

This clone came up many times. From the germline J gene comes the end of the CDR3, since the read stops 3 residues before it. The rearrangement joins TRBV4-1 to TRBJ2-2; D is possibly TRBD1 (6 bases). V was cut by 2 bases and J by 7 bases, with 23 bases left in between. CDR1 and CDR2 (germline): MGHRA, YSYEKL. The CDR3 is 18 amino acids. The CDR3 sequence is CASSQQYRVRSPVGELFF. The sequenced CDR3 bases are TGCGCCAGCAGCCAACAATACAGGGTTAGGAGTCCCGTCGGGGAG.

In its sample, this clone was seen many times. The CDR3 end lies 3 residues beyond the end of the read and is filled in from the germline J gene. This chain connects TRBV20-1 to TRBJ2-4; the match to TRBD1 covers 8 bases. The CDR3 is 16 amino acids. Trimming at V came to 0 bases and at J to 6 bases, leaving 10 bases not matched to a gene. Germline V gives CDR1 DFQATT, CDR2 SNEGSKA (reference sequence). CDR3 protein: CSARDLGRGLLNIQYF. CDR3 DNA (partial): TGCAGTGCTAGAGATCTAGGCAGGGGGCTTTTAAACATT.

This clone was counted at least ten times. The read ends 3 residues shy of where the CDR3 ends; the end is completed using the germline J gene. This chain connects TRBV5-1 to TRBJ1-3; no clear D gene. The CDR3 length is 15 residues. With 4 bases removed from V and 1 base from J, the gap between germline ends came to 12 bases. The V gene's germline CDR1 is SGHRS and CDR2 YFSETQ. This CDR3 reads CASSPSTYSGNTIYF. CDR3 DNA, as far as it was read: TGCGCCAGCAGCCCCTCAACTTATTCTGGAAACACC.

This clone was counted at least ten times. This chain's CDR3 is CSAGETSGVDNEQFF. The sequenced part of the CDR3 DNA is TGCAGTGCTGGTGAGACTAGCGGGGTGGACAATGAG. The chain has TRBV20-1 and TRBJ2-1, with 11 bases identical to TRBD2. The CDR3 end lies 3 residues beyond the end of the read and is filled in from the germline J gene. The CDR3 consists of 15 residues. J was trimmed by 5 bases and V by 5 bases; bases with no gene match: 8. CDR1 is DFQATT and CDR2 is SNEGSKA in the germline V gene (reference sequence).

In this sample, this clone turned up many times. The junction shows a germline mismatch at one end, possibly a read error. The DNA read from the CDR3 is TGTGCTAGTGGCTTGGCTGGGGGGATATCCTACGAG. Its translation is CASGLAGGISYE. The CDR3, in full, reads CASGLAGGISYEQYF. The V and J genes are TRBV12-5 and TRBJ2-7; D might be TRBD2 (6 bases). The read terminates 3 residues before the CDR3 end, so the remaining end is supplied by the germline J gene. Germline-derived CDR1 and CDR2 are LGHNT and FRNRAP. The CDR3 contains 15 residues.

Many counts were recorded for this clone. This CDR3 is CASSRPGQVSEAFF. The CDR3 DNA, read in part, is TGCGCCAGCAGCCGACCGGGACAGGTGAGTGAA. The rearrangement links TRBV4-1 to TRBJ1-1; 8 positions agree with TRBD1. The read gets to within 3 residues of the CDR3 end, and the germline J gene fills in the rest. Germline V gene sequence: CDR1 MGHRA, CDR2 YSYEKL. Trimming took 4 bases from V and 7 from J; bases not matched to a gene: 8. The CDR3 totals 14 residues.

This clone has ten or more counts. The sequence runs out 3 residues before the end of the CDR3; the remainder is reconstructed from the germline J gene. The chain joins TRBV7-2 to TRBJ2-5; either TRBD1 or TRBD2 may fit D (6 bases each). V was pared by 1 base and J by 4 bases, with 13 bases between. Germline CDR1 reads SGHTA; CDR2 reads FQGNSA. The length of the CDR3 is 15 residues. Here the CDR3 reads CASSLVPGGGETQYF. Incomplete CDR3 DNA: TGTGCCAGCAGCTTAGTCCCAGGAGGGGGAGAGACC. Together with reference TRBV7-2 and TRBJ2-5, the CDR3 gives the full variable domain: GAGVSQSPSNKVTEKGKDVELRCDPISGHTALYWYRQSLGQGLEFLIYFQGNSAPDKSGLPSDRFSAERTGGSVSTLTIQRTQQEDSAVYLCASSLVPGGGETQYFGPGTRLLVL.

This clone was observed at least ten times. Partial CDR3 DNA: TGTGCCAGCATCCCGCTAGCGGGGGGGCAAGAGACC. Its translation is CASIPLAGGQET. The whole CDR3 protein reads CASIPLAGGQETQYF. The chain links TRBV9 to TRBJ2-5; 12 bases match TRBD2. Sequencing ends 3 residues short of the CDR3 end; the germline J gene provides the rest. This CDR3 contains 15 residues. V lost 6 bases and J lost 2; bases outside the gene matches: 5. Germline assignment: CDR1 SGDLS and CDR2 YYNGEE. The whole variable domain, filled in from reference TRBV9 and TRBJ2-5, reads DSGVTQTPKHLITATGQRVTLRCSPRSGDLSVYWYQQSLDQGLQFLIQYYNGEERAKGNILERFSAQQFPDLHSELNLSSLELGDSALYFCASIPLAGGQETQYFGPGTRLLVL.

This clone has ten or more counts. The DNA ends 3 residues before the CDR3 does, and the rest of the CDR3 is filled in from the germline J gene. The V gene is TRBV30, the J gene TRBJ2-7, with 7 nucleotides matching TRBD2. This CDR3 has 12 residues. Germline CDR1 is GTSNPN and CDR2 is SVGIG (reference sequence). V dropped 4 bases and J dropped 1; count of bases not matched to a gene: 1. CDR3 amino acids: CAWTGGSYEQYF. The covered CDR3 bases are TGTGCCTGGACGGGGGGATCCTACGAG.

This clone came up many times. With the read ending 3 residues before the CDR3 end, the germline J gene is used to fill in that end. This chain connects TRBV12-3 or TRBV12-4 to TRBJ2-4; TRBD2 is a possible D gene (6 bases). V shed 3 bases and J shed 9 bases, with 6 bases lying between them. The CDR3 has 11 amino acids. The sequenced CDR3 bases are TGTGCCAGCAGTTTGCGGGGCATT. Protein product: CASSLRGI. The complete CDR3 sequence is CASSLRGIQYF.

This clone showed up many times. The read gets to within 3 residues of the CDR3 end, and the germline J gene fills in the rest. This chain links TRBV20-1 with TRBJ1-2, with 8 bases matching TRBD1. The CDR3 contains 13 residues. Germline-derived CDR1 and CDR2 are DFQATT and SNEGSKA (reference sequence). V was clipped by 4 bases and J by 7 bases; unmatched bases: 8. CDR3 bases read: TGCAGTGCTATCCCTAAAGACAGGGGTGGC. Amino acid sequence: CSAIPKDRGG. The whole CDR3 protein reads CSAIPKDRGGYTF.

This clone was observed at least ten times. The CDR3 goes on 3 residues after the read ends, and that part is filled in from the germline J gene. V usage is TRBV5-1 and J usage is TRBJ2-7; either TRBD1 or TRBD2 may fit D (5 bases each). Trimming cost V 2 bases and J 3 bases, with 9 bases left between them. The germline V gene encodes CDR1 SGHRS and CDR2 YFSETQ. The CDR3 is made up of 13 amino acids. The CDR3 reads CASSFERGYEQYF. CDR3 DNA, as far as it was read: TGCGCCAGCAGCTTTGAGAGGGGCTACGAG.